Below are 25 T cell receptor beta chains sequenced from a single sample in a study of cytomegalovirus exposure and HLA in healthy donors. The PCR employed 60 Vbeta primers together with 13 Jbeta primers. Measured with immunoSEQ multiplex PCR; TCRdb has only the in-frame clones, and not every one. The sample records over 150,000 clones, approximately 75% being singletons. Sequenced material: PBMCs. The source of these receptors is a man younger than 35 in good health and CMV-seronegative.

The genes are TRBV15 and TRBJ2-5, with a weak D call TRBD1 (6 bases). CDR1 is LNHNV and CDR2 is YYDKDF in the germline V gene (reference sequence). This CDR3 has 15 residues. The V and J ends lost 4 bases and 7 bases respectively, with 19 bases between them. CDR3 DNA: TGTGCCACCAGCACCGAAGGACAGCTCTTGGGGACCCAGTACTTC. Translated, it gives CATSTEGQLLGTQYF.

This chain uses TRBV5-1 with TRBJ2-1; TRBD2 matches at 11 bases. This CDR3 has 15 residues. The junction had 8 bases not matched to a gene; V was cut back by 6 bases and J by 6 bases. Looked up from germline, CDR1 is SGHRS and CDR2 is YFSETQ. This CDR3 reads CASTQVAGGLNEQFF. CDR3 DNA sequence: TGCGCCAGCACCCAAGTAGCGGGGGGGCTCAATGAGCAGTTCTTC.

This chain's CDR3 is CASSQGARGNYGYTF. The DNA of the CDR3 is TGTGCCAGCAGCCAAGGCGCCAGGGGTAACTATGGCTACACCTTC. The chain has TRBV14 and TRBJ1-2, with a tentative D call TRBD1 (6 bases). V lost 1 base, J lost 1 base, and 10 bases lay in between. Germline V lookup: CDR1 SGHDN, CDR2 FVKESK. The CDR3 loop spans 15 amino acids.

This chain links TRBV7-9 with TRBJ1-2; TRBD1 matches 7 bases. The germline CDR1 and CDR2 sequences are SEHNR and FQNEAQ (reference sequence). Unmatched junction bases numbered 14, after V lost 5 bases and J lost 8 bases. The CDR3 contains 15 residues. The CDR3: CASSPGQTISIGYTF. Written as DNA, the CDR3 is TGTGCCAGCAGCCCGGGACAGACAATTTCTATCGGCTACACCTTC.

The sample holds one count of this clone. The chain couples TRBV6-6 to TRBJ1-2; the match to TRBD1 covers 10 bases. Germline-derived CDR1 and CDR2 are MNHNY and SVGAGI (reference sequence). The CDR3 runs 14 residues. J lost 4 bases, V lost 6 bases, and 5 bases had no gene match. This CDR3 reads CASRGQGVIYGYTF. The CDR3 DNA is TGTGCCAGCAGAGGACAGGGGGTGATCTATGGCTACACCTTC.

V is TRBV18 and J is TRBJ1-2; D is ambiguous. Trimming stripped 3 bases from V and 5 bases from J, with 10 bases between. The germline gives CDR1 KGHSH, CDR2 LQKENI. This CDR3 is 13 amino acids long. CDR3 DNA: TGTGCCAGCTCACCGGGCAGGAGGTATGGCTACACCTTC. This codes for CASSPGRRYGYTF.

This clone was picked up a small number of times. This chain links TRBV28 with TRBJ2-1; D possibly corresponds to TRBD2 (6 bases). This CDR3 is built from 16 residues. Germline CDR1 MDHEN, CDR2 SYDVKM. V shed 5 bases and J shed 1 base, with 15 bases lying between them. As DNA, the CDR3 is TGTGCCAGCAGTGCCATGCAGGGACTTTCCTACAATGAGCAGTTCTTC. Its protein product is CASSAMQGLSYNEQFF.

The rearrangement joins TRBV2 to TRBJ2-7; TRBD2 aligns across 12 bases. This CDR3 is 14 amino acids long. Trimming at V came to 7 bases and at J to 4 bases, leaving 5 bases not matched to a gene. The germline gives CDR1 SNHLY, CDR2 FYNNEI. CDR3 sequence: CASIWTSGDYEQYV. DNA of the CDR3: TGTGCCAGCATTTGGACTAGCGGGGATTACGAGCAGTACGTC.

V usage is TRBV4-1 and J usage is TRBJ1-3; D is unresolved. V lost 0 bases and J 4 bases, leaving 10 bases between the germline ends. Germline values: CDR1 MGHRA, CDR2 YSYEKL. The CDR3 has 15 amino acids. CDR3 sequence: CASSQDPGVGNTIYF. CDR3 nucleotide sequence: TGCGCCAGCAGCCAAGATCCCGGGGTCGGAAACACCATATATTTT.

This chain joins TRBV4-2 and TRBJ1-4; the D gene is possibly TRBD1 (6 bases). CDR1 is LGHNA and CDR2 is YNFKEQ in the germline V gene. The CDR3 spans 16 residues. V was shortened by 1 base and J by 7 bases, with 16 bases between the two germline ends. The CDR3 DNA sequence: TGTGCCAGCAGCCAAGGGGTAGCGGGGGGCGGTGAAAAACTGTTTTTT. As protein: CASSQGVAGGGEKLFF.

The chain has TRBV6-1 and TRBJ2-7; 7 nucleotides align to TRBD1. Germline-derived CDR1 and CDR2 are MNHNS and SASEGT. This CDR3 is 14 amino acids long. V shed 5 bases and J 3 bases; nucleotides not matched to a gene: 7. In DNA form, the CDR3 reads TGTGCCAGCAGTTCGGCAGGGGGAAACTACGAGCAGTACTTC. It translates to CASSSAGGNYEQYF.

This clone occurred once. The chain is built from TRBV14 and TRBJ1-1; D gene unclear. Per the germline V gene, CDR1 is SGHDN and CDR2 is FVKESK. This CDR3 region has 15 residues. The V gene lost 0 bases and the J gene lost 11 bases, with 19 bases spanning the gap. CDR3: CASSQERWETQGAFF. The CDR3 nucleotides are TGTGCCAGCAGCCAAGAGAGGTGGGAGACACAAGGGGCTTTCTTT.

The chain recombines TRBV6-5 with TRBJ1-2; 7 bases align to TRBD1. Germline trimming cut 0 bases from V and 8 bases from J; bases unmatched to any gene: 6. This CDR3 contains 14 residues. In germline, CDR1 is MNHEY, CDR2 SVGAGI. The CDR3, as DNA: TGTGCCAGCAGTTACTCGACAGGGATTAACGGCTACACCTTC. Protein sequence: CASSYSTGINGYTF.

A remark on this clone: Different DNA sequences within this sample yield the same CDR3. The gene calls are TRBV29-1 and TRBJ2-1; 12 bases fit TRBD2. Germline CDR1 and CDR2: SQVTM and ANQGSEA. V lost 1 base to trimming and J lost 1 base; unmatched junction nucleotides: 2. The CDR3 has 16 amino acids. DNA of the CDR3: TGCAGCGTTGAAGGGCTAGCGGGGGGGTCCTACAATGAGCAGTTCTTC. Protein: CSVEGLAGGSYNEQFF.

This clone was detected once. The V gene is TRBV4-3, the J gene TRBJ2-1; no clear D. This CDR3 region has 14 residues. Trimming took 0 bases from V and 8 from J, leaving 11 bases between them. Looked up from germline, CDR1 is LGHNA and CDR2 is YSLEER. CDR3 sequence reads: CASSQDHGSYEQFF. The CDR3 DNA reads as TGCGCCAGCAGCCAAGATCACGGTAGCTATGAGCAGTTCTTC.

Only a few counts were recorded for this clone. CDR3 in amino acids: CASSFNPNYGYTF. DNA for the CDR3: TGTGCCAGCAGTTTTAATCCTAACTATGGCTACACCTTC. The chain is built from TRBV28 and TRBJ1-2; D not resolved. This CDR3 contains 13 residues. V shed 3 bases and J shed 0 bases, with 5 bases lying between them. CDR1 is MDHEN, CDR2 SYDVKM, per germline.

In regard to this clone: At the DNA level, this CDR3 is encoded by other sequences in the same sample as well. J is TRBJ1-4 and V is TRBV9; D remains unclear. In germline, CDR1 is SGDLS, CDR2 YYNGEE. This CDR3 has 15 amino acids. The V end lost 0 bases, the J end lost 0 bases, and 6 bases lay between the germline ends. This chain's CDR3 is CASSVGGTTNEKLFF. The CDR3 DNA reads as TGTGCCAGCAGCGTAGGAGGAACAACTAATGAAAAACTGTTTTTT.

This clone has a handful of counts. The CDR3 reads CASSKQGAGGNTQYF. The CDR3 bases are TGTGCCAGCAGCAAACAGGGGGCTGGGGGAAATACGCAGTATTTT. V gene TRBV9 combines with J gene TRBJ2-3, with TRBD1 identical over 9 bases. The length of the CDR3 is 15 residues. With V trimmed by 4 bases and J by 7 bases, 10 bases remained unmatched. The germline CDR1 and CDR2 sequences are SGDLS and YYNGEE.

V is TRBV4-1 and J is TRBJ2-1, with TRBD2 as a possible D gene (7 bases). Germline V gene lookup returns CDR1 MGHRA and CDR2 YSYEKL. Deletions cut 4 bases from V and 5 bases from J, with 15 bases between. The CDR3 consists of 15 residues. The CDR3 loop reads CASSLIGGANNEQFF. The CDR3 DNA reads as TGCGCCAGCAGCCTAATAGGGGGGGCTAACAATGAGCAGTTCTTC.

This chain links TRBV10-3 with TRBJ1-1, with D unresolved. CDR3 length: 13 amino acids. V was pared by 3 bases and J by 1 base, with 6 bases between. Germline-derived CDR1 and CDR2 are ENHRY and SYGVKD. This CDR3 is CAISDRGNTEAFF. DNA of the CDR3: TGTGCCATCAGTGATAGAGGGAACACTGAAGCTTTCTTT.

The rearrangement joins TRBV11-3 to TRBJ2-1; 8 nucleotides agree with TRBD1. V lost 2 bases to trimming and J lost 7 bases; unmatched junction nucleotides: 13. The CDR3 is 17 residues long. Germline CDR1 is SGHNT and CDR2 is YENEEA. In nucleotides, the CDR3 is TGTGCCAGCAGCTTATCCGGGGCCCCCAGGGGGCGAAATGAGCAGTTCTTC. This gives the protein CASSLSGAPRGRNEQFF.

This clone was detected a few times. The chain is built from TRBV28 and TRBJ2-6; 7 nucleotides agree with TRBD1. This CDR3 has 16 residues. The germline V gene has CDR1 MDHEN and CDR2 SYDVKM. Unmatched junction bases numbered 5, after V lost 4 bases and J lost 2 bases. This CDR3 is CASSSGDRAGANVLTF. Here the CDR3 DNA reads TGTGCCAGCAGTTCAGGCGACAGGGCTGGGGCCAACGTCCTGACTTTC.

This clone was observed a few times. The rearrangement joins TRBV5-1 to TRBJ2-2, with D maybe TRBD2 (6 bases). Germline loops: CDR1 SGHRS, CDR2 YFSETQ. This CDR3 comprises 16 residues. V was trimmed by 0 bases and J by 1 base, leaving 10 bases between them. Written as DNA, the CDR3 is TGCGCCAGCAGCTTGGTGGAGGGGCTGAACACCGGGGAGCTGTTTTTT. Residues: CASSLVEGLNTGELFF.

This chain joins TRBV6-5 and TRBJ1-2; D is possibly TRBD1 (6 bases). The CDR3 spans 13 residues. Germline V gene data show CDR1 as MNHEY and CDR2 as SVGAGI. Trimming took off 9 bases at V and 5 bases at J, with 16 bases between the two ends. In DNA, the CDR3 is TGTGCCAGTACCAGGGGTCTCCCTTATGGCTACACCTTC. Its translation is CASTRGLPYGYTF.

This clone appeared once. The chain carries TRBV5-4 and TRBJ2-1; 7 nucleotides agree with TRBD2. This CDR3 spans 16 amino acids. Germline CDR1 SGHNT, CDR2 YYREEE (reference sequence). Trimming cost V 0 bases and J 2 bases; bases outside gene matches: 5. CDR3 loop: CASSLASSGPYNEQFF. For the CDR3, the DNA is TGTGCCAGCAGCTTGGCTTCTAGCGGACCCTACAATGAGCAGTTCTTC.